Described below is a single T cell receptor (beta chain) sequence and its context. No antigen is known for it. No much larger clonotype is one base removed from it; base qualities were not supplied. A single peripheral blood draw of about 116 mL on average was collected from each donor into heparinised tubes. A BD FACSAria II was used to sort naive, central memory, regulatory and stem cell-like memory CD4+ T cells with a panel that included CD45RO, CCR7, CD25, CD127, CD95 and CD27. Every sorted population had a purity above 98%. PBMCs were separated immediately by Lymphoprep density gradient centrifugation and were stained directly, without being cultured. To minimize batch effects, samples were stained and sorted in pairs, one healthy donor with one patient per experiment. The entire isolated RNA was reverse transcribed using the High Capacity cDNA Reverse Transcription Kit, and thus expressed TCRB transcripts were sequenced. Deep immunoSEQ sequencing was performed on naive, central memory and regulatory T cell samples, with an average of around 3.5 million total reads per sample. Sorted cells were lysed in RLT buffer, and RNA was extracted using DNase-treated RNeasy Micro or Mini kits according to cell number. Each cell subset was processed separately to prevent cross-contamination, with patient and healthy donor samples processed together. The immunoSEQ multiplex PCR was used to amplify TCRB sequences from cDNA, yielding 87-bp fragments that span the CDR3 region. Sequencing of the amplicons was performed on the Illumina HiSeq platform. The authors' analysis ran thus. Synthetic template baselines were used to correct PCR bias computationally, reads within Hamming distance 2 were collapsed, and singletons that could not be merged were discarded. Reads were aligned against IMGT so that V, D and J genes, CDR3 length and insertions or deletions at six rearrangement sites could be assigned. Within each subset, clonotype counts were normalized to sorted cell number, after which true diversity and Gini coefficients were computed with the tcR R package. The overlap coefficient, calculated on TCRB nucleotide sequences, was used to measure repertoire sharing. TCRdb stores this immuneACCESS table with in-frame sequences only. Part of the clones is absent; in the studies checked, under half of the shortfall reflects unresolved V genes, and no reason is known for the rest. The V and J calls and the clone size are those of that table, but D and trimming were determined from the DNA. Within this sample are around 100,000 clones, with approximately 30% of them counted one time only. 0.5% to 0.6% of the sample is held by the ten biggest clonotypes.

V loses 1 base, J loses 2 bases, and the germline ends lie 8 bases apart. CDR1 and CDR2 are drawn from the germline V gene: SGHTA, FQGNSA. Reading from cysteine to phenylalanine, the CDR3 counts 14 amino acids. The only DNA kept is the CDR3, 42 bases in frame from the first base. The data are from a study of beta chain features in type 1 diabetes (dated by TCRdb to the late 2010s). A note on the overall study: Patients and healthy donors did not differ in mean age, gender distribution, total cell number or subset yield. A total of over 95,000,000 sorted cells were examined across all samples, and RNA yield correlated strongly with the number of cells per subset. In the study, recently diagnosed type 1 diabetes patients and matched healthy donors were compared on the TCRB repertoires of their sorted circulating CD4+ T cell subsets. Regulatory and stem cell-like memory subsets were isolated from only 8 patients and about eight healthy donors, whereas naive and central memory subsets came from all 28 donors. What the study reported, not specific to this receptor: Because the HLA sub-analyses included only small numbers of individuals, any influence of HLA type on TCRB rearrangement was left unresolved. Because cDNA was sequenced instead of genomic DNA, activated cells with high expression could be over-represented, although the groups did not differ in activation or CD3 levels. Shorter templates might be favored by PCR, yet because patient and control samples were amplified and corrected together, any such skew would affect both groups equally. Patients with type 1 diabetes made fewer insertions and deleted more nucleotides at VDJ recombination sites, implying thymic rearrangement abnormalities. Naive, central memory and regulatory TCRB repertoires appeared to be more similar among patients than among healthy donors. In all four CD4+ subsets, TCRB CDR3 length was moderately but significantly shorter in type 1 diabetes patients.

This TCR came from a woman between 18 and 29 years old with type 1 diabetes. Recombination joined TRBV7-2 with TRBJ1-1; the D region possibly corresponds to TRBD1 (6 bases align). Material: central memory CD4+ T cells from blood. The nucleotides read TGTGCCAGCAGCTTAGAGACAGGCAACACTGAAGCTTTCTTT. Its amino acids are CASSLETGNTEAFF.